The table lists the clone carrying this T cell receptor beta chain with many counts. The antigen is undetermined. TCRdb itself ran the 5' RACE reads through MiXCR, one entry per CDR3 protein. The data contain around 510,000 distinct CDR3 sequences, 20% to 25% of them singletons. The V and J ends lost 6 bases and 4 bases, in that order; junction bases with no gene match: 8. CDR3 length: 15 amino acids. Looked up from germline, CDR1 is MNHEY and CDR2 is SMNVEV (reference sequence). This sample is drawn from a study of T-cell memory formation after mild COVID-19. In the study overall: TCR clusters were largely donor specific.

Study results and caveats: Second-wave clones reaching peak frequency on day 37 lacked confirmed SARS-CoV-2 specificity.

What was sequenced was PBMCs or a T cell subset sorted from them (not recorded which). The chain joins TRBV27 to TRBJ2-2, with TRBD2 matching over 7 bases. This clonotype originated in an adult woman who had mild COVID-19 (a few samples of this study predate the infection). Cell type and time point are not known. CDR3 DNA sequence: TGTGCCAGCAGGGGGGGAGGGCCGCGCACCGGGGAGCTGTTTTTT. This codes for CASRGGGPRTGELFF.